This T cell receptor beta chain was recorded in a study of blood T cell repertoires in COVID-19. Study summary: Sources were T cells, B-cell-depleted T cells, or PBMCs; the material itself was cDNA or gDNA.

Per the authors' pipeline: Nucleated cell counts were estimated from reference gene primer amplification. Profiled with immunoSEQ multiplex PCR; TCRdb holds only in-frame clones, not every one. V and J calls and clone size are given by that table; D and trimming were obtained from the DNA. The top ten hold 2% to 3% of the sample, which has about 260,000 clones, 75% to 90% seen once. The source material was PBMCs or T cells enriched from blood (not recorded which). The clonotype originates from a woman younger than 35 who had recovered from COVID-19.

CDR3 coding DNA: TGTGCCTGGAGTGTTTGGGGCGGCGACTATGGCTACACCTTC. Protein: CAWSVWGGDYGYTF. V gene TRBV30 combines with J gene TRBJ1-2; D is perhaps TRBD1 (5 bases). Trimming cost V 0 bases and J 3 bases, with 11 bases left between them. Germline V gene lookup returns CDR1 GTSNPN and CDR2 SVGIG (reference sequence). There are 14 residues in the CDR3.